A single sample gave rise to the 20 T cell receptor beta chains below, sequenced in a study of CD8+ T cells in alopecia areata. RNA extraction was followed by reverse transcription into cDNA, which acted as the sequencing template. This table comes from immunoSEQ multiplex PCR, and its TCRdb copy is limited to in-frame clones, with some not included. The repertoire holds about 99,000 clones, with about 60% as singletons. Sample: CD4+ T cells sorted from blood. These receptors were collected from a human donor in good health.

This clone was picked up one time. This rearrangement joins TRBV4-2 to TRBJ1-5; 7 bases agree with TRBD1. The length of the CDR3 is 14 residues. Germline trimming cut 4 bases from V and 3 bases from J; bases unmatched to any gene: 3. Germline V gives CDR1 LGHNA, CDR2 YNFKEQ. The CDR3 here is CASSRGQSNQPQHF. CDR3 sequence (DNA): TGTGCCAGCAGCCGGGGACAGTCCAATCAGCCCCAGCATTTT.

J is TRBJ2-1 and V is TRBV29-1, with 10 bases aligning to TRBD2. Trimming at V came to 5 bases and at J to 0 bases, leaving 16 bases not matched to a gene. The CDR3 has 19 residues. CDR1 and CDR2 from the germline V gene are SQVTM and ANQGSEA. For the CDR3, the DNA is TGCAGCGTTCAGCGAGGAGCGGGGGGGCCATTCAGCTCCTACAATGAGCAGTTCTTC. Translated, it gives CSVQRGAGGPFSSYNEQFF.

The chain carries TRBV7-2 and TRBJ2-7; D is ambiguous. The V end lost 4 bases, the J end lost 2 bases, and 6 bases lay between the germline ends. The CDR3 consists of 12 residues. The V gene's germline CDR1 is SGHTA and CDR2 FQGNSA. CDR3 sequence reads: CASSSPTYEQYF. The CDR3 DNA reads as TGTGCCAGCAGCTCACCCACCTACGAGCAGTACTTC.

This clone turned up a few times. J is TRBJ2-7 and V is TRBV27; D is perhaps TRBD1 or TRBD2 (6 bases each). CDR1 is MNHEY, CDR2 SMNVEV, per germline (reference sequence). The CDR3 runs to 15 residues. The V end lost 6 bases, the J end lost 2 bases, and 17 bases lay between the germline ends. As DNA, the CDR3 is TGTGCCAGCAGGCTACAGGGACTTGGGACCTACGAGCAGTACTTC. It yields the protein CASRLQGLGTYEQYF.

V and J are TRBV27 and TRBJ1-6, with a weak D call TRBD1 (5 bases). V lost 3 bases to trimming and J lost 7 bases, with 7 bases between them. CDR1 MNHEY and CDR2 SMNVEV come from the germline V gene (reference sequence). This CDR3 comprises 13 residues. The CDR3 DNA sequence: TGTGCCAGCAGTTTCAGGGAGAATTCACCCCTCCACTTT. Translation: CASSFRENSPLHF.

This sequence joins TRBV18 and TRBJ2-7; D ambiguous. V was clipped by 8 bases and J by 0 bases, with 14 bases between them. This CDR3 contains 14 residues. The germline V gene has CDR1 KGHSH and CDR2 LQKENI. This chain's CDR3 is CASAVSPSSYEQYF. DNA for the CDR3: TGTGCCAGCGCCGTCAGCCCGAGCTCCTACGAGCAGTACTTC.

V gene TRBV10-3 combines with J gene TRBJ1-2; a weak D match, TRBD1 (6 bases). The CDR3 extends over 13 amino acids. V lost 10 bases and J lost 1, with 13 bases in between. Germline assignment: CDR1 ENHRY and CDR2 SYGVKD. DNA of the CDR3: TGTGCCACCAGGGGCGACAGTAACTATGGCTACACCTTC. Amino acids: CATRGDSNYGYTF.

This clone showed up just once. V usage is TRBV19 and J usage is TRBJ2-5; 8 bases line up with TRBD2. The CDR3 has 13 residues. Germline loops: CDR1 LNHDA, CDR2 SQIVND (reference sequence). Trimming removed 6 bases from V and 2 bases from J; junction bases left unmatched: 2. The CDR3 DNA is TGTGCCAGTAGGCGGGGGGTACAAGAGACCCAGTACTTC. Protein sequence: CASRRGVQETQYF.

This sequence joins TRBV14 and TRBJ2-1, with TRBD2 matching over 11 bases. V was clipped by 4 bases and J by 9 bases; unmatched bases: 14. This CDR3 is 17 amino acids long. Germline CDR1 reads SGHDN; CDR2 reads FVKESK. This CDR3 is CASSRGTSGLQYREQFF. Here the CDR3 DNA reads TGTGCCAGCAGCCGGGGGACTAGCGGACTACAATACCGTGAGCAGTTCTTC.

The V call is TRBV27, the J call TRBJ2-7; perhaps TRBD2 as D (6 bases). Deletions cut 6 bases from V and 2 bases from J, with 17 bases between. This CDR3 has 15 amino acids. CDR1 is MNHEY, CDR2 SMNVEV, per germline (reference sequence). The CDR3 spells CASRRDGGMTYEQYF. CDR3 in DNA: TGTGCCAGCAGGCGGGACGGAGGAATGACCTACGAGCAGTACTTC.

V usage is TRBV5-6 and J usage is TRBJ2-4; 7 bases fit TRBD1. Germline CDR1 is SGHDT and CDR2 is YYEEEE. This CDR3 is built from 16 residues. The V segment lost 0 bases and the J segment 1 base; nucleotides outside the gene matches: 4. The CDR3 DNA reads as TGTGCCAGCAGCTTGGAAGGGGGCTGGGCCAAAAACATTCAGTACTTC. Protein product: CASSLEGGWAKNIQYF. Combining the CDR3 with reference TRBV5-6 and TRBJ2-4 gives the whole variable domain DAGVTQSPTHLIKTRGQQVTLRCSPKSGHDTVSWYQQALGQGPQFIFQYYEEEERQRGNFPDRFSGHQFPNYSSELNVNALLLGDSALYLCASSLEGGWAKNIQYFGAGTRLSVL.

The chain has TRBV28 and TRBJ2-1; D might be TRBD1 (6 bases). CDR1 MDHEN and CDR2 SYDVKM come from the germline V gene. The V and J ends lost 1 base and 5 bases respectively, with 18 bases between them. The CDR3 contains 17 residues. Written as DNA, the CDR3 is TGTGCCAGCAGTTTATCCGGGACGTGGGGGCCAAACAATGAGCAGTTCTTC. This sequence encodes CASSLSGTWGPNNEQFF.

The J gene is TRBJ1-6, the V gene TRBV30; 7 positions match TRBD1. After removal of 5 bases from V and 5 bases from J, the junction contained 6 bases not matched to a gene. Germline lookup yields CDR1 GTSNPN and CDR2 SVGIG (reference sequence). The CDR3 runs to 14 residues. The CDR3 DNA reads TGTGCCTGGTGTCGGGACAGTAATAATTCACCCCTCCACTTT. Translating it yields CAWCRDSNNSPLHF.

The chain carries TRBV6-5 and TRBJ1-6; 10 bases line up with TRBD1. This CDR3 is built from 16 residues. Germline CDR1 is MNHEY and CDR2 is SVGAGI. V lost 0 bases to trimming and J lost 10 bases; unmatched junction nucleotides: 6. DNA for the CDR3: TGTGCCAGCAGTTACTCCCGGACAGGGGGGTCCTCACCCCTCCACTTT. Translated, it gives CASSYSRTGGSSPLHF.

This clone is a singleton in its sample. One base away lies a much larger clone, so this may be a sequencing read error. The gene calls are TRBV5-6 and TRBJ2-3; 8 bases match TRBD1. Germline V gene data show CDR1 as SGHDT and CDR2 as YYEEEE. J lost 1 base, V lost 1 base, and 2 bases had no gene match. The CDR3 has 15 amino acids. The chain's CDR3 is CASSLQGAGTDTQYF. CDR3 bases: TGTGCCAGCAGCTTGCAGGGGGCCGGCACAGATACGCAGTATTTT.

This chain joins TRBV11-2 and TRBJ1-1; D may be TRBD1 (5 bases). Trimming stripped 0 bases from V and 6 bases from J, with 5 bases between. This CDR3 contains 12 residues. CDR1 and CDR2 from the germline V gene are SGHAT and FQNNGV. CDR3 sequence: CASSLDRAEAFF. In DNA form, the CDR3 reads TGTGCCAGCAGCTTAGACAGGGCTGAAGCTTTCTTT. The full variable domain, its missing parts supplied by reference TRBV11-2 and TRBJ1-1, is EAGVAQSPRYKIIEKRQSVAFWCNPISGHATLYWYQQILGQGPKLLIQFQNNGVVDDSQLPKDRFSAERLKGVDSTLKIQPAKLEDSAVYLCASSLDRAEAFFGQGTRLTVV.

This clone was counted only a few times. This chain joins TRBV10-3 and TRBJ2-4; maybe TRBD1 (5 bases). The CDR3 loop spans 13 amino acids. V lost 2 bases and J 9 bases, leaving 11 bases between the germline ends. Germline CDR1 and CDR2: ENHRY and SYGVKD. CDR3 amino acids: CAISEEPQGIQYF. CDR3 sequence (DNA): TGTGCCATCAGTGAGGAACCCCAGGGCATTCAGTACTTC.

The CDR3 DNA reads as TGTGCCACCAGCAGAGAACGGGCAGGGCCTTTGAAGACCCAGTACTTC. Translated, it gives CATSRERAGPLKTQYF. The rearrangement uses TRBV15 and TRBJ2-5; maybe TRBD1 (5 bases). The ends were cut back, 0 bases at V and 6 bases at J, with 17 bases in the middle. Germline-derived CDR1 and CDR2 are LNHNV and YYDKDF (reference sequence). This CDR3 is built from 16 residues.

The gene calls are TRBV30 and TRBJ2-7; D may be TRBD1 (5 bases). V was pared by 3 bases and J by 6 bases, with 9 bases between. Germline lookup yields CDR1 GTSNPN and CDR2 SVGIG (reference sequence). The length of the CDR3 is 11 residues. The CDR3 DNA follows: TGTGCCTGGAGCCAAGACAGCGAGCAGTACTTC. It is translated as CAWSQDSEQYF. The full variable domain, with the rest looked up from reference TRBV30 and TRBJ2-7, is SQTIHQWPATLVQPVGSPLSLECTVEGTSNPNLYWYRQAAGRGLQLLFYSVGIGQISSEVPQNLSASRPQDRQFILSSKKLLLSDSGFYLCAWSQDSEQYFGPGTRLTVT.

The chain employs TRBV10-3 and TRBJ1-2; the match to TRBD1 covers 8 bases. The CDR3 length is 13 residues. The V and J ends lost 4 bases and 6 bases, in that order; junction bases with no gene match: 4. Germline loops: CDR1 ENHRY, CDR2 SYGVKD. As DNA, the CDR3 is TGTGCCATCAGTGGACAGGGGTCGGATGGCTACACCTTC. Amino acids: CAISGQGSDGYTF.